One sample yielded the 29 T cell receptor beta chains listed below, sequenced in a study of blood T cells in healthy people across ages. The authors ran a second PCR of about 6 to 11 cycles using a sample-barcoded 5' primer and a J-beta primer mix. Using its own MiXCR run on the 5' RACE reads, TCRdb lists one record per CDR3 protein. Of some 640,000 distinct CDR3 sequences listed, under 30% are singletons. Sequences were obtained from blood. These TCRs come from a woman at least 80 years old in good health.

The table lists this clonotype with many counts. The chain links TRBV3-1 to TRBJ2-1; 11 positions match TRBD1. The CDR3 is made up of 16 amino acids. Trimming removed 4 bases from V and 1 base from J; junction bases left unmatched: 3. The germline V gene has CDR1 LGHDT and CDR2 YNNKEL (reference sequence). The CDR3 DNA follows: TGTGCCAGCAGCCGGGACAGGGGGATTTCCTACAATGAGCAGTTCTTC. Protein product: CASSRDRGISYNEQFF.

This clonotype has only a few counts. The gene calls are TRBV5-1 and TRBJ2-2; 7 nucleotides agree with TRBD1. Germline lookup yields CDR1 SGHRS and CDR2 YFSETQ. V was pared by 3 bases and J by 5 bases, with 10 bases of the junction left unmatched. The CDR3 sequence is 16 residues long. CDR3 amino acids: CASSSDRAYGTGELFF. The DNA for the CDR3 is TGCGCCAGCAGCTCTGACAGGGCCTACGGGACCGGGGAGCTGTTTTTT.

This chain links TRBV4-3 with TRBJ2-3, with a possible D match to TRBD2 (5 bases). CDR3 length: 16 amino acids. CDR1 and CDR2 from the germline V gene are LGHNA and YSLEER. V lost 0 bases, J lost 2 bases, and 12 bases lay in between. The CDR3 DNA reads TGCGCCAGCAGCCAAGACGGGGTGCCAGACACAGATACGCAGTATTTT. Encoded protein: CASSQDGVPDTDTQYF.

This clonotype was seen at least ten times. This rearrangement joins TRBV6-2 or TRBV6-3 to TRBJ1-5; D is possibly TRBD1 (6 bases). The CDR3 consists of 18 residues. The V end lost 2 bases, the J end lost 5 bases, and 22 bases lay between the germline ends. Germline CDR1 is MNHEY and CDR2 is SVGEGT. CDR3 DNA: TGTGCCAGCAGTTACCGTGTGTTAACAGGGCTACGGGATCAGCCCCAGCATTTT. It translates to CASSYRVLTGLRDQPQHF.

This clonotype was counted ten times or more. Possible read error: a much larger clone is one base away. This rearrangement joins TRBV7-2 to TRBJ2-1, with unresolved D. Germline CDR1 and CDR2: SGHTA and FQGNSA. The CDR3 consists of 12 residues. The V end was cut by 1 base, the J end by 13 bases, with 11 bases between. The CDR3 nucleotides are TGTGCCAGCAGCTTAGTAGGGTCAGTCCAGTTCTTC. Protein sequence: CASSLVGSVQFF.

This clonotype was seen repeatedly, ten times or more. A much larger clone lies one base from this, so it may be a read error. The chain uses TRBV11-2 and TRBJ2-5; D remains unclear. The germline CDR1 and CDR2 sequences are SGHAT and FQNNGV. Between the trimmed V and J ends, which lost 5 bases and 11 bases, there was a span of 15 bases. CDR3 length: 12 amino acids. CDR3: CASSPTGNEQYF. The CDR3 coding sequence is TGTGCCAGCAGCCCCACGGGCAATGAGCAGTACTTC. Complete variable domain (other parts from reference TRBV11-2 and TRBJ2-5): EAGVAQSPRYKIIEKRQSVAFWCNPISGHATLYWYQQILGQGPKLLIQFQNNGVVDDSQLPKDRFSAERLKGVDSTLKIQPAKLEDSAVYLCASSPTGNEQYFGPGTRLLVL.

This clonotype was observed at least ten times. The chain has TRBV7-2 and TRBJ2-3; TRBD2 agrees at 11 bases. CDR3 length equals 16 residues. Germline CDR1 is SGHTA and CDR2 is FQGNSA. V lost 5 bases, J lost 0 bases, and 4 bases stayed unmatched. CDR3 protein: CASSPSGGRSTDTQYF. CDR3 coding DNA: TGTGCCAGCAGCCCTAGCGGGGGGCGAAGCACAGATACGCAGTATTTT.

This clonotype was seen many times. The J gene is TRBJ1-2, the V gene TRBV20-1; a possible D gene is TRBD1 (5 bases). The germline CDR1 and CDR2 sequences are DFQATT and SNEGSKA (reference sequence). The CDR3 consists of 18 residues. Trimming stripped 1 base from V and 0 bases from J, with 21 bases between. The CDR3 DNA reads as TGCAGTGCTAGAGGGGGGATCTTAGGACGGAATACTAACTATGGCTACACCTTC. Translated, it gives CSARGGILGRNTNYGYTF.

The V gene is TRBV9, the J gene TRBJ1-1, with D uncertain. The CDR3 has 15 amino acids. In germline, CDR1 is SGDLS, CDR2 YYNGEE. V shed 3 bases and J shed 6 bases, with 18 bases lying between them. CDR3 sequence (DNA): TGTGCCAGCAGCGCCCGGACTCACGAGGGTCCTGAAGCTTTCTTT. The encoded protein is CASSARTHEGPEAFF.

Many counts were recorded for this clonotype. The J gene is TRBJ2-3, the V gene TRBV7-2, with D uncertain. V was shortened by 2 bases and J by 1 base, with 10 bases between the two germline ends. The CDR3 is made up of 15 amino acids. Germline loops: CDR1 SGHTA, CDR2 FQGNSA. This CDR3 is CASSLSGKGTDTQYF. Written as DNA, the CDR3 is TGTGCCAGCAGCTTAAGTGGGAAGGGCACAGATACGCAGTATTTT.

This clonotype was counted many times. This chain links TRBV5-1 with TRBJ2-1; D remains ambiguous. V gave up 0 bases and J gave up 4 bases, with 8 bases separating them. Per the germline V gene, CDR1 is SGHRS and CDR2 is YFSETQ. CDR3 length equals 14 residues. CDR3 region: CASSLVASYNEQFF. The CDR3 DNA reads TGCGCCAGCAGCTTGGTGGCTAGTTACAATGAGCAGTTCTTC.

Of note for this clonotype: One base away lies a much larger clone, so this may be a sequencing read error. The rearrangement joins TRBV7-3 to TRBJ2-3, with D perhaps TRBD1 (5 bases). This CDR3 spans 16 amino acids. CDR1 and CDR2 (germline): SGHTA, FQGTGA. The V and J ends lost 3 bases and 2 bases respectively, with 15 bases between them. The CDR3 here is CASSFQGGRPTDTQYF. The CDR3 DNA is TGTGCCAGCAGCTTTCAGGGTGGCAGACCCACAGATACGCAGTATTTT.

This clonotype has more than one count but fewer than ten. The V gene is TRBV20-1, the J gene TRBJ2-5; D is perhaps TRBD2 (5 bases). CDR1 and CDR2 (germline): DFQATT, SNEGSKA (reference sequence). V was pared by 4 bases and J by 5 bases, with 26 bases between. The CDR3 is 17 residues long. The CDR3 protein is CSANGQLRAGGQETQYF. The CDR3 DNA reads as TGCAGTGCTAACGGTCAGCTGAGGGCCGGCGGCCAGGAGACCCAGTACTTC.

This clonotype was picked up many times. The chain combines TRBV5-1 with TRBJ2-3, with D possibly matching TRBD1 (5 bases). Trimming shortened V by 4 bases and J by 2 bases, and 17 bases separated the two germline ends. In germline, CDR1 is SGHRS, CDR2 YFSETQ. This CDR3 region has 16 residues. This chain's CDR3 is CASSNIGHAATDTQYF. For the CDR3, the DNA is TGCGCCAGCAGCAATATTGGACACGCCGCCACAGATACGCAGTATTTT. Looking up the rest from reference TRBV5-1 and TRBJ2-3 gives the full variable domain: KAGVTQTPRYLIKTRGQQVTLSCSPISGHRSVSWYQQTPGQGLQFLFEYFSETQRNKGNFPGRFSGRQFSNSRSEMNVSTLELGDSALYLCASSNIGHAATDTQYFGPGTRLTVL.

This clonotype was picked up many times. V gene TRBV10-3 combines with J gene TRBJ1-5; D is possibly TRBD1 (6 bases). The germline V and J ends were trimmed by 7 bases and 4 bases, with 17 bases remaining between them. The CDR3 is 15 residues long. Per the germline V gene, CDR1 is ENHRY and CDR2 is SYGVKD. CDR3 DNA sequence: TGTGCCATCAAAGATACAGGGAATTTAAATCAGCCCCAGCATTTT. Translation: CAIKDTGNLNQPQHF.

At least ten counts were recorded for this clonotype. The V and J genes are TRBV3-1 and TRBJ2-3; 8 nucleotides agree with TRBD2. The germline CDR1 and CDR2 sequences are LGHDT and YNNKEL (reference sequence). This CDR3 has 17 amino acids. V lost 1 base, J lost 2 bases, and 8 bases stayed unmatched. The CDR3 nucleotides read TGTGCCAGCAGCCAAGGATGGCTAGCGGGCCTCACAGATACGCAGTATTTT. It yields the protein CASSQGWLAGLTDTQYF.

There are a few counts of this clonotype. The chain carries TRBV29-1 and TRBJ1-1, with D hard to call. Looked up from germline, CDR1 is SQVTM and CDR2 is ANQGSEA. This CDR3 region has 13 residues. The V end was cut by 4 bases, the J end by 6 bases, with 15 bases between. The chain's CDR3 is CSVGLGVRAEAFF. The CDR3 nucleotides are TGCAGCGTTGGGCTCGGGGTGAGGGCTGAAGCTTTCTTT.

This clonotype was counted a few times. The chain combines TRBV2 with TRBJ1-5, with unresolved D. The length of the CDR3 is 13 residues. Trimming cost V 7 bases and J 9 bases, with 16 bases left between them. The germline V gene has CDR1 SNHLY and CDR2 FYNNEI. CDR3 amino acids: CASKPDGEMPQHF. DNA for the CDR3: TGTGCCAGCAAGCCGGACGGAGAGATGCCCCAGCATTTT.

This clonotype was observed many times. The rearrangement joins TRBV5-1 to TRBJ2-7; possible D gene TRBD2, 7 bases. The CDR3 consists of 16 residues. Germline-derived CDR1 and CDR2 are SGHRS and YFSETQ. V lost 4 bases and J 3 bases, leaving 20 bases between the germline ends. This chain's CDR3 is CASSPLLGRGDYEQYF. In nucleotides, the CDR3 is TGCGCCAGCAGCCCCCTTTTGGGGAGGGGGGACTACGAGCAGTACTTC.

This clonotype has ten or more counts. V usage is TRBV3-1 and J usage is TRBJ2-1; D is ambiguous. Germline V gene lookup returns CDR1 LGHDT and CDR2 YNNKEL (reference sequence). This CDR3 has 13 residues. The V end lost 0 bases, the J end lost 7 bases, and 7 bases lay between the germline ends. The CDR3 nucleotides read TGTGCCAGCAGCCAAGATAGGAGAAATGAGCAGTTCTTC. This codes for CASSQDRRNEQFF.

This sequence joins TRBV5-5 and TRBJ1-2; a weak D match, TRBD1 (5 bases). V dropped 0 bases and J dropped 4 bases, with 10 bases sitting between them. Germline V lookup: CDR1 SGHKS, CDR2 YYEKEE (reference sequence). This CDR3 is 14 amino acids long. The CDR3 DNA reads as TGTGCCAGCAGCTTGGCGACAGCAAGCTATGGCTACACCTTC. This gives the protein CASSLATASYGYTF.

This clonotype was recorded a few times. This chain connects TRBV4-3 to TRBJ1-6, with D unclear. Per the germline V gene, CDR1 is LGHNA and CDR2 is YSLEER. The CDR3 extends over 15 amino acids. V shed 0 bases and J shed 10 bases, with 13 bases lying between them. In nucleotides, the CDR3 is TGCGCCAGCAGCCAAGATTCCCCCAATTTGTCACCCCTCCACTTT. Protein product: CASSQDSPNLSPLHF.

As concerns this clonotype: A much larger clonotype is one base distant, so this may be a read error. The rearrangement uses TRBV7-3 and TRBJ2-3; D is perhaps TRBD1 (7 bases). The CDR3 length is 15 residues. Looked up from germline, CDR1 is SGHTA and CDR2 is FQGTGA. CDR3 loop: CASSFQGGGTGTQYF. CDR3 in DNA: TGTGCCAGCAGCTTCCAGGGGGGCGGTACAGGTACGCAGTATTTT.

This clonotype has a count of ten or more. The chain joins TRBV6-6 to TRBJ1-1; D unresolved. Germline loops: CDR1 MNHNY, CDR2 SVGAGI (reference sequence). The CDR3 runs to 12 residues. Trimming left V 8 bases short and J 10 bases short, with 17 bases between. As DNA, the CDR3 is TGTGCCAGCGGACCAACCGGAGTGGGAGCTTTCTTT. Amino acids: CASGPTGVGAFF.

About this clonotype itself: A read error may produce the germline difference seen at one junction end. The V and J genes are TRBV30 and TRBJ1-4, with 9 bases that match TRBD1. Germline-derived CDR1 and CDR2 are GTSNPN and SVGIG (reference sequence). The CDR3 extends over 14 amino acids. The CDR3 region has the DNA TGTGCCTGGAGTACAGGGGGCGCGGGTGAAAAACCGTTTTTT. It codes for CAWSTGGAGEKPFF. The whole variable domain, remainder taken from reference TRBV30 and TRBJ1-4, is SQTIHQWPATLVQPVGSPLSLECTVEGTSNPNLYWYRQAAGRGLQLLFYSVGIGQISSEVPQNLSASRPQDRQFILSSKKLLLSDSGFYLCAWSTGGAGEKPFFGSGTQLSVL.

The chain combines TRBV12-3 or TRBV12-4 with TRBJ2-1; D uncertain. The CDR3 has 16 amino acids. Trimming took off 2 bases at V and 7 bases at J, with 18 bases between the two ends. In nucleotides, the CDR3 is TGTGCCAGCAGTTTATTTTTAGGCAGTTTTGTGAATGAGCAGTTCTTC. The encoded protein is CASSLFLGSFVNEQFF.

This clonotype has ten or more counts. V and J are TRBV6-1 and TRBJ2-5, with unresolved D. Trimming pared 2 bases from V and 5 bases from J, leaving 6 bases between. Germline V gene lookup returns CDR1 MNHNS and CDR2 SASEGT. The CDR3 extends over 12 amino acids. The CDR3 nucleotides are TGTGCCAGCAGTGAAAATTCCGAGACCCAGTACTTC. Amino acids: CASSENSETQYF.

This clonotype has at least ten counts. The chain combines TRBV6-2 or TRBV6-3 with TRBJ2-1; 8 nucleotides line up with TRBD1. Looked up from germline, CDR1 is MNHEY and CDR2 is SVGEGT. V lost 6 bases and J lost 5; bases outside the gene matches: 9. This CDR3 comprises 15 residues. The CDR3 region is CASSYDRGRHNEQFF. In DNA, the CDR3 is TGTGCCAGCAGCTACGACAGGGGTCGGCACAATGAGCAGTTCTTC.

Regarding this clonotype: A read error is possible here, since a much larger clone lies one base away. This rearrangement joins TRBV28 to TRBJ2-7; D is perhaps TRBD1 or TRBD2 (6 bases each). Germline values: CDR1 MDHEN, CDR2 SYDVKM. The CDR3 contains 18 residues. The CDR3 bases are TGTGCCAGCAGTTTATTGGGGTCTGGGGGGCCCCTTAGCTACGAGCGGTACTTC. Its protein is CASSLLGSGGPLSYERYF.